This T cell receptor (beta chain) was recorded in a study of control samples from healthy donors and cancer patients. Trimming cost V 5 bases and J 0 bases, with 10 bases left between them. The CDR3 spans 14 residues. CDR1 and CDR2 (germline): PRHDT, FYEKMQ (reference sequence). This clone came up a few times. Data came from immunoSEQ multiplex PCR; TCRdb stores just in-frame clones and leaves some out. Of 85,000 to 90,000 clones detected, under 90% appear once; the ten largest clones hold about 2.1%. The rearrangement joins TRBV13 to TRBJ1-1; no clear D gene. Sequencing input: blood. This receptor was obtained from a woman aged 40 to 49 in good health. The CDR3 DNA follows: TGTGCCAGCAGCCCCGGACGGTTGAACACTGAAGCTTTCTTT. This translates into CASSPGRLNTEAFF.